This T cell receptor beta chain stems from a study of radiotherapy plus CTLA-4 blockade in lung cancer. Study-wide context: Objective responses were seen in around 17% of patients, disease control in more than 30%. General observations from the study: Some TCR clones had been derived from tumors. These clones expanded in peripheral blood after radiotherapy plus ipilimumab.

About this clone: The antigen is undetermined.

Assay: immunoSEQ multiplex PCR; the TCRdb copy retains only in-frame clones and omits some. Among approximately 46,000 clones, roughly 84% were seen once, and the ten largest hold about 30%. V shed 0 bases, J shed 5 bases, and the junction held 8 bases outside the gene matches. The CDR3 totals 16 residues. Germline values: CDR1 SGHRS, CDR2 YFSETQ. The sequence was obtained from a human donor with non-small cell lung cancer whose response to radiotherapy plus ipilimumab could not be evaluated. The chain couples TRBV5-1 to TRBJ2-5; TRBD1 agrees at 9 bases. The input for sequencing was peripheral blood, taken from a patient treated with radiotherapy plus ipilimumab. This CDR3 is CASSLGGTGIMETQYF. CDR3 nucleotides: TGCGCCAGCAGCTTGGGGGGGACAGGGATTATGGAGACCCAGTACTTC.